Listed below are T cell receptor beta chains from one sample, sequenced in a study of T cell changes during pregnancy in multiple sclerosis. Method: immunoSEQ multiplex PCR; TCRdb's copy keeps in-frame clones and lacks some. The sample lists around 100,000 clones, 92% occurring once. The sequencing used peripheral blood, collected in the third trimester of pregnancy. These receptors originate from a female donor with multiple sclerosis, enrolled in a pregnancy study. Each CDR3 is given with its conserved first and last residue. Each record gives: D gene, J gene, V gene, clone size, CDR3 protein, CDR3 DNA. The D gene is left open where the match is weak. Only some rows state a clone size, as once, few, many or a class for expanded clones.

>.|TRBJ1-2|TRBV4-1|.
CASSHPGGDGRFYTF
TGCGCCAGCAGCCACCCGGGGGGGGACGGTAGATTCTACACCTTC
>.|TRBJ2-5|TRBV18|once
CASSPPRGETQYF
TGTGCCAGCTCACCACCGAGAGGAGAGACCCAGTACTTC
>.|TRBJ1-6|TRBV6-1|.
CASSEAGPSGPLHF
TGTGCCAGCAGTGAAGCAGGGCCTTCGGGGCCCCTCCACTTT
>.|TRBJ2-1|TRBV5-6|.
CASSFGRSSYNEQFF
TGTGCCAGCAGCTTTGGGAGGAGCTCCTACAATGAGCAGTTCTTC
>.|TRBJ2-3|TRBV5-6|.
CASSATDTQYF
TGTGCCAGCAGCGCGACAGATACGCAGTATTTT
>.|TRBJ1-1|TRBV29-1|.
CSVESVTEAFF
TGCAGCGTTGAATCGGTCACTGAAGCTTTCTTT
>TRBD2|TRBJ2-1|TRBV4-2|.
CASSQDLSGRGLYNEQFF
TGTGCCAGCAGCCAAGATTTGAGCGGGAGAGGGTTATACAATGAGCAGTTCTTC
>TRBD1|TRBJ1-5|TRBV28|.
CASHPGIGGLSNQPQHF
TGTGCCAGCCACCCGGGTATAGGGGGCCTAAGCAATCAGCCCCAGCATTTT
>.|TRBJ2-3|TRBV6-1|.
CASSESGVSTDTQYF
TGTGCCAGCAGTGAATCGGGAGTGAGCACAGATACGCAGTATTTT
>.|TRBJ2-3|TRBV7-3|.
CASSPHGGATDTQYF
TGTGCCAGCAGCCCTCATGGGGGGGCCACAGATACGCAGTATTTT
>TRBD2|TRBJ2-1|TRBV6-1|.
CASSEIAGATNEQFF
TGTGCCAGCAGTGAAATAGCGGGAGCGACCAATGAGCAGTTCTTC
>.|TRBJ2-4|TRBV27|.
CASSRRAVDIQYF
TGTGCCAGCAGTAGGAGGGCCGTAGACATTCAGTACTTC
>TRBD2|TRBJ2-1|TRBV6-1|.
CASMGLAAYNEQFF
TGTGCCAGCATGGGACTAGCTGCCTACAATGAGCAGTTCTTC
>.|TRBJ2-7|TRBV7-9|.
CASSLALPQGAYEQYF
TGTGCCAGCAGCTTAGCGCTCCCACAGGGCGCCTACGAGCAGTACTTC
>.|TRBJ1-5|TRBV6-1|.
CASSERPGVNQPQHF
TGTGCCAGCAGTGAGAGGCCGGGAGTCAATCAGCCCCAGCATTTT
>TRBD1|TRBJ2-1|TRBV6-5|.
CASTQGTGFDEQFF
TGTGCCAGCACCCAAGGGACAGGGTTCGATGAGCAGTTCTTC
>TRBD1|TRBJ1-2|TRBV6-6|few
CASSGDRESGYTF
TGTGCCAGCAGTGGGGACAGGGAAAGTGGCTACACCTTC
>.|TRBJ1-2|TRBV30|.
CAWSEGGSNTF
TGTGCCTGGAGTGAGGGTGGGAGTAACACCTTC
>TRBD1|TRBJ1-2|TRBV19|.
CASSPGQGYGYTF
TGTGCCAGTAGTCCCGGACAGGGCTATGGCTACACCTTC
>TRBD2|TRBJ2-5|TRBV5-1|.
CASSLGLAGALQETQYF
TGCGCCAGCAGCTTGGGTCTAGCGGGGGCCCTCCAAGAGACCCAGTACTTC
>TRBD1|TRBJ2-7|TRBV2|.
CASSEERGPHEQYF
TGTGCCAGCAGTGAGGAGAGGGGGCCCCACGAGCAGTACTTC
>.|TRBJ1-1|TRBV6-1|.
CASSSSGNTEAFF
TGTGCCAGCAGTTCTTCAGGAAACACTGAAGCTTTCTTT
>TRBD2|TRBJ2-2|TRBV7-6|.
CASSLSTSGSITGELFF
TGTGCCAGCAGCTTATCAACTAGCGGGAGTATCACCGGGGAGCTGTTTTTT
>TRBD1|TRBJ2-7|TRBV28|.
CASSLPGTGFYEQYF
TGTGCCAGCAGTCTCCCCGGGACAGGCTTCTACGAGCAGTACTTC
>TRBD2|TRBJ2-7|TRBV5-6|.
CASSLTGLVYEQYF
TGTGCCAGCAGCTTGACGGGACTAGTCTACGAGCAGTACTTC
>TRBD2|TRBJ2-1|TRBV7-9|.
CASSTGTSGRVEQFF
TGTGCCAGCAGTACCGGGACTAGCGGGAGGGTTGAGCAGTTCTTC
>.|TRBJ2-2|TRBV11-2|.
CASSSTGTGELFF
TGTGCCAGCAGCTCGACTGGCACCGGGGAGCTGTTTTTT
>TRBD2|TRBJ2-7|TRBV30|.
CAWRWAGGLSYEQYF
TGTGCCTGGAGATGGGCGGGGGGCCTATCCTACGAGCAGTACTTC
>TRBD1|TRBJ1-1|TRBV7-3|.
CASSLGGENTEAFF
TGTGCCAGCAGCCTAGGGGGCGAGAACACTGAAGCTTTCTTT
>TRBD1|TRBJ2-7|TRBV19|.
CASSKRDRETAEQYF
TGTGCCAGTAGTAAACGGGACAGGGAAACAGCCGAGCAGTACTTC
>.|TRBJ1-4|TRBV9|.
CASSVGLFDSLNEKLFF
TGTGCCAGCAGCGTAGGCCTCTTTGACAGCCTTAATGAAAAACTGTTTTTT
>.|TRBJ1-1|TRBV6-5|once
CASSRDTEAFF
TGTGCCAGCAGCCGTGACACTGAAGCTTTCTTT
>.|TRBJ1-1|TRBV28|.
CASTSRDRMNTEAFF
TGTGCCAGCACCTCCCGAGACAGGATGAACACTGAAGCTTTCTTT
>.|TRBJ2-7|TRBV1|.
CTSSLLAGESYEQYF
TGCACCAGCAGCCTCCTAGCGGGAGAGTCCTACGAGCAGTACTTC
>TRBD1|TRBJ1-1|TRBV30|.
CAWSGRQGDTEAFF
TGTGCCTGGAGTGGAAGGCAGGGGGACACTGAAGCTTTCTTT
>TRBD1|TRBJ2-5|TRBV5-1|.
CASSAKTGGETQYF
TGCGCCAGCAGTGCCAAGACAGGGGGAGAGACCCAGTACTTC
>TRBD1|TRBJ2-1|TRBV10-3|.
CAITDRGNEQFF
TGTGCCATCACGGACAGGGGCAATGAGCAGTTCTTC
>.|TRBJ1-1|TRBV5-4|.
CASSFGRNTEAFF
TGTGCCAGCAGCTTTGGCCGGAACACTGAAGCTTTCTTT
>.|TRBJ2-7|TRBV5-6|.
CASSLVGQATYEQYF
TGTGCCAGCAGCTTGGTGGGGCAGGCGACGTACGAGCAGTACTTC
>.|TRBJ1-2|TRBV27|.
CASSPTWPIRYGYTF
TGTGCCAGCAGTCCGACTTGGCCAATCCGCTATGGCTACACCTTC
>.|TRBJ1-4|TRBV5-4|once
CASSTGFGEKLFF
TGTGCCAGCAGCACAGGATTTGGCGAAAAACTGTTTTTT